This TCR beta chain was observed in a study of T cell responses to AZD1222 COVID-19 vaccine. Study conclusions and caveats: Among vaccine-associated CD4 TCRs, coverage spanned spike, with dominance at 160-218 and 743-854. White British ancestry dominated among donors, who included more females, and clonal diversity was possibly underestimated. Sampling that yielded the repertoires occurred only after the peak T cell response.

This CDR3 region has 13 residues. CDR1 and CDR2 (germline): SEHNR, FQNEAQ (reference sequence). V was trimmed by 1 base and J by 5 bases, leaving 8 bases between them. Clones were sequenced by immunoSEQ multiplex PCR, and TCRdb holds only the in-frame ones, with some missing. The table lists around 130,000 clones, about 86% of them singletons. With regard to this clone: Antigen specificity is unknown. Other nucleotide sequences from this sample produce the same CDR3.

The TCR sequence derives from an adult in good health. Sequenced material: peripheral blood, taken on day 0 of AZD1222 vaccination. The chain joins TRBV7-9 to TRBJ1-1; no clear D. CDR3 protein: CASSLGQATEAFF. CDR3 coding DNA: TGTGCCAGCAGCTTAGGTCAGGCTACTGAAGCTTTCTTT.